This T cell receptor (beta chain) was obtained from a study of CD8+ T cells in alopecia areata. Reverse transcription of extracted RNA yielded cDNA, which provided the sequencing template. Repertoires were generated with immunoSEQ multiplex PCR, while TCRdb's copy carries only in-frame clones and drops some. This sample has around 97,000 clones, with around 50% found just once. Between the trimmed V and J ends, which lost 2 bases and 1 base, there was a span of 6 bases. This CDR3 has 13 residues. Germline CDR1 is SGHRS and CDR2 is YFSETQ. The source is a human donor in good health. The chain uses TRBV5-1 and TRBJ1-2, with unresolved D. Source material: CD4+ T cells sorted from blood. This chain's CDR3 is CASSFQDNYGYTF. The DNA for the CDR3 is TGCGCCAGCAGCTTTCAGGATAACTATGGCTACACCTTC.